These 24 T cell receptor beta chains were all obtained from the same sample, sequenced in a study of CD8 T cells in ankylosing spondylitis. General study points: Seemingly characteristic of ankylosing spondylitis blood was a TCR beta motif consisting of under ten highly homologous variants.

Antigens for these TCRs are unknown. From the 5' RACE reads, TCRdb called clonotypes with MiXCR, one entry per CDR3 protein. The data show 450,000 to 550,000 distinct CDR3 sequences, roughly 5.3% seen once. Sequencing input: blood, either unsorted or a sorted T cell fraction (not recorded which). The receptors stem from a male donor with ankylosing spondylitis.

This clonotype was recorded many times. The V call is TRBV20-1, the J call TRBJ1-6; 7 bases map to TRBD1. Germline lookup yields CDR1 DFQATT and CDR2 SNEGSKA (reference sequence). The CDR3 is 14 residues long. J was trimmed by 14 bases and V by 5 bases; bases with no gene match: 15. Here the CDR3 reads CSASPRGRRLTLHF. For the CDR3, the DNA is TGCAGTGCTTCCCCGAGGGGGCGAAGGTTGACCCTCCACTTT.

There are many counts of this clonotype. The CDR3 here is CASSLDYQETQYF. In DNA, the CDR3 is TGTGCCAGCAGCTTAGACTACCAAGAGACCCAGTACTTC. The chain uses TRBV7-2 and TRBJ2-5, with no clear D. Germline V CDR1 and CDR2: SGHTA, FQGNSA. V gave up 1 base and J gave up 0 bases, with 3 bases separating them. This CDR3 contains 13 residues.

This clonotype was picked up many times. The chain carries TRBV5-1 and TRBJ1-1; TRBD1 might be the D (5 bases). CDR3 size: 14 residues. Germline V CDR1 and CDR2: SGHRS, YFSETQ. Trimming left V 6 bases short and J 2 bases short, with 14 bases between. The CDR3 DNA reads TGCGCCAGCACCCGGAGGGGTTCAAACACTGAAGCTTTCTTT. Encoded protein: CASTRRGSNTEAFF.

This clonotype showed up many times. CDR3 sequence reads: CASSVGILYEQYF. CDR3 nucleotides: TGTGCCAGCAGTGTGGGTATCCTCTACGAGCAGTACTTC. J is TRBJ2-7 and V is TRBV6-1; D is uncertain. Looked up from germline, CDR1 is MNHNS and CDR2 is SASEGT. The germline V and J ends were trimmed by 4 bases and 3 bases, with 10 bases remaining between them. This CDR3 spans 13 amino acids.

V is TRBV6-1 and J is TRBJ1-5, with a weak D call TRBD1 (6 bases). This CDR3 contains 14 residues. The V end lost 5 bases, the J end lost 4 bases, and 12 bases lay between the germline ends. From germline, CDR1 is MNHNS and CDR2 SASEGT. This CDR3 is CASSPTGINQPQHF. CDR3 bases: TGTGCCAGCAGTCCCACAGGGATTAATCAGCCCCAGCATTTT.

Ten or more counts support this clonotype. The V and J genes are TRBV6-5 and TRBJ2-7, with D perhaps TRBD1 or TRBD2 (5 bases each). The CDR3 sequence is 14 residues long. Germline lookup yields CDR1 MNHEY and CDR2 SVGAGI. V lost 3 bases and J 2 bases, leaving 11 bases between the germline ends. The CDR3, as DNA: TGTGCCAGCAGTTATGCCGGGACGACCTACGAGCAGTACTTC. It yields the protein CASSYAGTTYEQYF.

This clonotype has at least ten counts. V and J are TRBV15 and TRBJ1-1, with 7 bases fitting TRBD1. Germline CDR1 reads LNHNV; CDR2 reads YYDKDF (reference sequence). This CDR3 spans 13 amino acids. V lost 5 bases to trimming and J lost 1 base; unmatched junction nucleotides: 1. For the CDR3, the DNA is TGTGCCACCAGCCGGACAGGGAACACTGAAGCTTTCTTT. This gives the protein CATSRTGNTEAFF.

This clonotype has at least ten counts. V is TRBV4-3 and J is TRBJ1-3; no clear D. Per germline, CDR1 LGHNA and CDR2 YSLEER. Deletions cut 0 bases from V and 2 bases from J, with 8 bases between. CDR3 length equals 15 residues. DNA for the CDR3: TGCGCCAGCAGCCAAGATGGAGGGACTGGAAACACCATATATTTT. Its protein is CASSQDGGTGNTIYF.

This clonotype was seen many times. The chain recombines TRBV20-1 with TRBJ2-7; D might be TRBD1 or TRBD2, each matching 6 bases. This CDR3 comprises 18 residues. CDR1 and CDR2 from the germline V gene are DFQATT and SNEGSKA (reference sequence). The V end lost 1 base, the J end lost 5 bases, and 27 bases lay between the germline ends. The CDR3 DNA reads TGCAGTGCTAGAGCCCGCGGTGCGGGACAACACCGTCCGGACGAGCAGTACTTC. The encoded protein is CSARARGAGQHRPDEQYF.

This clonotype was seen repeatedly, ten times or more. CDR3 amino acids: CASSLGAGGPYEQYF. CDR3 sequence (DNA): TGCGCCAGCAGCTTGGGTGCGGGAGGGCCCTACGAGCAGTACTTC. This chain connects TRBV5-1 to TRBJ2-7; the match to TRBD2 covers 9 bases. The CDR3 loop spans 15 amino acids. CDR1 and CDR2 from the germline V gene are SGHRS and YFSETQ. J lost 2 bases, V lost 0 bases, and 3 bases had no gene match.

This chain uses TRBV11-2 with TRBJ1-3; D not certain. Germline values: CDR1 SGHAT, CDR2 FQNNGV. V gave up 3 bases and J gave up 0 bases, with 6 bases separating them. The CDR3 totals 14 residues. CDR3 DNA sequence: TGTGCCAGCAGCTTGCATGGCTCTGGAAACACCATATATTTT. Encoded protein: CASSLHGSGNTIYF.

This clonotype was seen ten or more times. The chain couples TRBV29-1 to TRBJ2-2, with unresolved D. V lost 0 bases, J lost 6 bases, and 8 bases lay in between. CDR1 is SQVTM, CDR2 ANQGSEA, per germline. This CDR3 is 13 amino acids long. CDR3 DNA: TGCAGCGTTGAAGAATTTGTCGCCGGGGAGCTGTTTTTT. It is translated as CSVEEFVAGELFF.

The rearrangement joins TRBV5-1 to TRBJ2-1; TRBD2 matches at 11 bases. V trimming: 4 bases; J trimming: 9 bases; junction bases outside the gene matches: 18. The CDR3 runs to 18 residues. The germline gives CDR1 SGHRS, CDR2 YFSETQ. CDR3 sequence (DNA): TGCGCCAGCAGCGTAATCCCTGGGACTAGCGGAGGACTTGCTGAGCAGTTCTTC. This codes for CASSVIPGTSGGLAEQFF. The whole variable domain, filled in from reference TRBV5-1 and TRBJ2-1, reads KAGVTQTPRYLIKTRGQQVTLSCSPISGHRSVSWYQQTPGQGLQFLFEYFSETQRNKGNFPGRFSGRQFSNSRSEMNVSTLELGDSALYLCASSVIPGTSGGLAEQFFGPGTRLTVL.

The chain is built from TRBV29-1 and TRBJ2-3, with TRBD2 matching over 7 bases. Germline loops: CDR1 SQVTM, CDR2 ANQGSEA. The CDR3 sequence is 15 residues long. V lost 0 bases, J lost 0 bases, and 3 bases stayed unmatched. CDR3 protein: CSVEDWGGSTDTQYF. CDR3 nucleotide sequence: TGCAGCGTTGAAGATTGGGGGGGGAGCACAGATACGCAGTATTTT.

This clonotype was seen at least ten times. This chain connects TRBV10-3 to TRBJ1-1; tentatively, D is TRBD1 (6 bases). Trimming left V 10 bases short and J 1 base short, with 10 bases between. CDR1 ENHRY and CDR2 SYGVKD come from the germline V gene. This CDR3 is 12 amino acids long. The CDR3 reads CATATGNTEAFF. The CDR3 nucleotides are TGTGCCACAGCGACAGGGAACACTGAAGCTTTCTTT.

This clonotype was counted many times. The V call is TRBV20-1, the J call TRBJ2-7; D possibly uses TRBD1 or TRBD2 (5 bases each). V was cut by 2 bases and J by 4 bases, with 18 bases left in between. Germline CDR1 DFQATT, CDR2 SNEGSKA (reference sequence). The CDR3 covers 15 residues. The CDR3 DNA is TGCAGTGCTAGACACCGGGGCTCAGAGGGGTACGAGCAGTACTTC. Encoded protein: CSARHRGSEGYEQYF.

This clonotype was observed at least ten times. V gene TRBV7-2 combines with J gene TRBJ1-1; D gene uncertain. CDR1 is SGHTA and CDR2 is FQGNSA in the germline V gene. CDR3 length: 14 residues. The V end was cut by 3 bases, the J end by 4 bases, with 12 bases between. CDR3 region: CASSFLRESTEAFF. As DNA, the CDR3 is TGTGCCAGCAGCTTCCTCCGGGAGAGCACTGAAGCTTTCTTT.

This clonotype was observed at least ten times. V gene TRBV10-3 combines with J gene TRBJ2-4; D tentatively fits TRBD1 or TRBD2 (6 bases each). CDR3 length: 15 amino acids. Looked up from germline, CDR1 is ENHRY and CDR2 is SYGVKD. The ends were cut back, 3 bases at V and 3 bases at J, with 12 bases in the middle. The CDR3 DNA follows: TGTGCCATCAGTGAATCACAGGGAGGCAAAAACATTCAGTACTTC. This gives the protein CAISESQGGKNIQYF.

This clonotype was detected many times. The chain uses TRBV20-1 and TRBJ2-5, with 8 bases that match TRBD1. Germline assignment: CDR1 DFQATT and CDR2 SNEGSKA (reference sequence). Trimming cost V 7 bases and J 2 bases; bases outside gene matches: 6. The CDR3 sequence is 13 residues long. CDR3 region: CSVAGGRQETQYF. In DNA, the CDR3 is TGCAGTGTTGCAGGGGGCCGTCAAGAGACCCAGTACTTC.

This clonotype was counted only a few times. This chain connects TRBV6-6 to TRBJ2-7; D unresolved. Germline V lookup: CDR1 MNHNY, CDR2 SVGAGI (reference sequence). V dropped 2 bases and J dropped 2 bases, with 4 bases sitting between them. The CDR3 consists of 12 residues. CDR3 in amino acids: CASSYEAYEQYF. The CDR3 DNA sequence: TGTGCCAGCAGTTACGAAGCCTACGAGCAGTACTTC.

In its sample, this clonotype was seen many times. The chain employs TRBV6-1 and TRBJ2-5, with D perhaps TRBD1 (6 bases). Trimming shortened V by 3 bases and J by 0 bases, and 14 bases separated the two germline ends. The CDR3 sequence is 16 residues long. The germline V gene encodes CDR1 MNHNS and CDR2 SASEGT. In DNA form, the CDR3 reads TGTGCCAGCAGTGACAGGGGCCCATTGTACCAAGAGACCCAGTACTTC. Its protein product is CASSDRGPLYQETQYF.

This clonotype was observed a handful of times. The chain links TRBV18 to TRBJ1-6; perhaps TRBD1 as D (5 bases). Trimming stripped 3 bases from V and 7 bases from J, with 13 bases between. This CDR3 region has 15 residues. Germline CDR1 KGHSH, CDR2 LQKENI. The chain's CDR3 is CASSPLSGENSPLHF. DNA for the CDR3: TGTGCCAGCTCACCGCTGTCGGGGGAGAATTCACCCCTCCACTTT.

This clonotype has at least ten counts. The chain employs TRBV18 and TRBJ2-7; TRBD1 agrees at 8 bases. V was clipped by 5 bases and J by 3 bases; unmatched bases: 21. CDR3 length equals 19 residues. Germline assignment: CDR1 KGHSH and CDR2 LQKENI. The CDR3 bases are TGTGCCAGCTCAACGAATGATCCGGTTATGGACAGGGATTTCTACGAGCAGTACTTC. Protein: CASSTNDPVMDRDFYEQYF.

Ten or more counts support this clonotype. The J gene is TRBJ2-1, the V gene TRBV12-3 or TRBV12-4; 15 bases agree with TRBD2. The CDR3 is 13 amino acids. V shed 6 bases, J shed 9 bases, and the junction held 0 bases outside the gene matches. The CDR3 DNA reads TGTGCCAGCAGGGGACTAGCGGGAGGTGAGCAGTTCTTC. Its translation is CASRGLAGGEQFF.